Presented here are 14 T cell receptor beta chains from one specimen sequenced in a study of blood T cell repertoires in COVID-19 (TCRdb year 2020). Libraries were built with the immunoSEQ multiplex PCR assay. In TCRdb, the immuneACCESS table is reduced to in-frame sequences with V and J assigned. These tables do not hold every clone; where another copy was compared, an unresolved V gene accounts for under half, and the others remain unexplained. This sample has fewer than 300,000 clones in its table, and 70% to 85% of those were observed once. The top ten constitute about 1.5% of the sample. The sequenced sample consisted of peripheral blood. The source of these receptors is a human donor with COVID-19, enrolled during active disease. The donor label of this sample is uncertain.

The gene calls are TRBV10-1 and TRBJ2-7; TRBD1 might be the D (5 bases). From germline, CDR1 is WNHNN and CDR2 SYGVQD (reference sequence). The CDR3 length is 16 residues. V was trimmed by 0 bases and J by 3 bases, leaving 15 bases between them. The CDR3 spells CASSESDTPLIYEQYF. The CDR3 DNA follows: TGCGCCAGCAGTGAGTCGGACACCCCGCTTATCTACGAGCAGTACTTC.

J is TRBJ2-1 and V is TRBV7-2; 14 bases fit TRBD2. With 1 base clipped from V and 9 bases from J, the junction kept 5 bases outside the gene matches. From germline, CDR1 is SGHTA and CDR2 FQGNSA. The CDR3 length is 16 residues. CDR3 loop: CASSLVGTSGSSEQFF. As DNA, the CDR3 is TGTGCCAGCAGCTTAGTAGGGACTAGCGGGAGTAGTGAGCAGTTCTTC.

V gene TRBV30 combines with J gene TRBJ2-2, with D tentatively TRBD1 (6 bases). The V gene's germline CDR1 is GTSNPN and CDR2 SVGIG (reference sequence). The V and J ends lost 0 bases and 8 bases respectively, with 10 bases between them. The CDR3 spans 13 residues. CDR3 DNA sequence: TGTGCCTGGAGTGTACAAAGGGGGGGGGAGCTGTTTTTT. As protein: CAWSVQRGGELFF.

The rearrangement uses TRBV19 and TRBJ2-2, with 7 positions matching TRBD1. Germline V gene sequence: CDR1 LNHDA, CDR2 SQIVND (reference sequence). Unmatched junction bases numbered 6, after V lost 5 bases and J lost 0 bases. This CDR3 spans 16 amino acids. The chain's CDR3 is CASSAGQASNTGELFF. The CDR3 DNA reads TGTGCCAGTAGTGCCGGACAGGCCTCGAACACCGGGGAGCTGTTTTTT.

The chain employs TRBV19 and TRBJ1-1; possible D gene TRBD1, 6 bases. The V gene lost 5 bases and the J gene lost 1 base, with 11 bases spanning the gap. CDR1 is LNHDA, CDR2 SQIVND, per germline (reference sequence). The CDR3 sequence is 14 residues long. The CDR3 nucleotides are TGTGCCAGTAGTCTACCGACAGGGAACACTGAAGCTTTCTTT. Translation gives CASSLPTGNTEAFF.

The chain couples TRBV30 to TRBJ2-1, with TRBD2 matching 7 bases. This CDR3 region has 13 residues. Per germline, CDR1 GTSNPN and CDR2 SVGIG (reference sequence). J was trimmed by 7 bases and V by 4 bases; bases with no gene match: 7. CDR3 residues: CAWISGGSNEQFF. CDR3 sequence (DNA): TGTGCCTGGATCTCCGGCGGGAGTAATGAGCAGTTCTTC.

The chain recombines TRBV6-1 with TRBJ2-1, with TRBD2 identical over 9 bases. The CDR3 runs to 17 residues. Trimming removed 1 base from V and 7 bases from J; junction bases left unmatched: 11. Per the germline V gene, CDR1 is MNHNS and CDR2 is SASEGT. This CDR3 reads CASSEGRGGLVTNEQFF. CDR3 nucleotide sequence: TGTGCCAGCAGTGAAGGGCGGGGGGGCCTTGTAACGAATGAGCAGTTCTTC.

The J gene is TRBJ2-1, the V gene TRBV6-4, with D possibly matching TRBD1 (6 bases). The V gene lost 0 bases and the J gene lost 7 bases, with 10 bases spanning the gap. The germline gives CDR1 MRHNA, CDR2 SNTAGT. This CDR3 has 14 amino acids. The chain's CDR3 is CASSDSARGNEQFF. The CDR3 coding sequence is TGTGCCAGCAGTGACTCGGCGAGGGGGAATGAGCAGTTCTTC.

This clone was found a few times. The chain combines TRBV29-1 with TRBJ1-1, with D possibly TRBD1 on 6 matching bases. Germline-derived CDR1 and CDR2 are SQVTM and ANQGSEA. V lost 3 bases and J lost 10, with 18 bases in between. The CDR3 has 13 residues. In DNA form, the CDR3 reads TGCAGCGTTGACACAGGGATTAGGGCTGGAGCTTTCTTT. This codes for CSVDTGIRAGAFF.

The chain couples TRBV12-3 or TRBV12-4 to TRBJ1-1; no firm D call. Trimming stripped 6 bases from V and 1 base from J, with 6 bases between. This CDR3 has 12 amino acids. CDR3 region: CASSLTNTEAFF. CDR3 DNA: TGTGCCAGCAGCCTAACGAACACTGAAGCTTTCTTT.

This clone was seen a single time. The chain joins TRBV7-8 to TRBJ2-1; 10 positions match TRBD2. The germline V gene encodes CDR1 SGHVS and CDR2 FQNEAQ. The CDR3 runs to 16 residues. The V gene end was trimmed by 5 bases and the J gene end by 4 bases; junction bases not matched to a gene: 8. CDR3 sequence (DNA): TGTGCCAGCAGCCTCCACCTGGGACTAGCGTACAATGAGCAGTTCTTC. Translating it yields CASSLHLGLAYNEQFF. The full variable domain, rest sourced from reference TRBV7-8 and TRBJ2-1, is GAGVSQSPRYKVAKRGQDVALRCDPISGHVSLFWYQQALGQGPEFLTYFQNEAQLDKSGLPSDRFFAERPEGSVSTLKIQRTQQEDSAVYLCASSLHLGLAYNEQFFGPGTRLTVL.

This clone was counted once. The V call is TRBV7-2, the J call TRBJ2-3; TRBD2 is a possible D gene (5 bases). Per the germline V gene, CDR1 is SGHTA and CDR2 is FQGNSA. This CDR3 is 13 amino acids long. Between the trimmed V and J ends, which lost 0 bases and 14 bases, there was a span of 15 bases. The CDR3 sequence is CASSLALASLRYF. CDR3 sequence (DNA): TGTGCCAGCAGCTTAGCGCTGGCTAGCTTGAGGTATTTT.

The chain carries TRBV28 and TRBJ1-2; 11 bases map to TRBD1. Trimming removed 7 bases from V and 7 bases from J; junction bases left unmatched: 5. CDR3 length equals 13 residues. Germline CDR1 is MDHEN and CDR2 is SYDVKM. The CDR3 spells CASIAGQGGGYTF. CDR3 DNA sequence: TGTGCCAGCATCGCGGGACAGGGGGGTGGCTACACCTTC.

The chain recombines TRBV13 with TRBJ2-5; D is undetermined. Germline V lookup: CDR1 PRHDT, CDR2 FYEKMQ (reference sequence). This CDR3 is built from 12 residues. V lost 2 bases to trimming and J lost 5 bases, with 6 bases between them. This chain's CDR3 is CASSLQIETQYF. The CDR3 DNA follows: TGTGCCAGCAGCTTACAAATTGAGACCCAGTACTTC.